This TCR beta chain was captured in a study of T cells after somatic rescue of genetic block. The germline V gene encodes CDR1 SGHRS and CDR2 YFSETQ. The CDR3 is 14 amino acids. V was pared by 4 bases and J by 2 bases, with 4 bases of the junction left unmatched. Repertoires were generated with immunoSEQ multiplex PCR, while TCRdb's copy carries only in-frame clones and drops some. This table has about 67,000 clones, around 92% appearing once. The origin of this receptor is a man aged 35 to 55. The chain recombines TRBV5-1 with TRBJ2-7, with TRBD1 identical over 9 bases. Sequencing was performed on peripheral blood mononuclear cells (PBMCs). The CDR3 DNA reads TGCGCCAGCAGCCACGGACAGGGGACCTACGAGCAGTACTTC. Translation: CASSHGQGTYEQYF.